One T cell receptor (beta chain) is described in this entry. Trimming cost V 2 bases and J 1 base; bases outside gene matches: 18. The CDR3 sequence is 19 residues long. Germline V gene data show CDR1 as GTSNPN and CDR2 as SVGIG (reference sequence). The repertoire was sequenced with immunoSEQ multiplex PCR; TCRdb's copy has only in-frame clones and lacks some. This sample has a few hundred thousand clones, with around nine tenths found just once. The data belong to a study of blood T cell repertoires in COVID-19. For the study at large: Some COVID-19 samples were acute and others convalescent; all came from the United States, Italy and Spain.

Everyone who took part was roughly 18 to 100 years old, and they came from 24 US areas. Assignments of participants to cohorts depended upon their own reported clinical history. The J gene is TRBJ2-5, the V gene TRBV30, with 8 bases aligning to TRBD2. The receptor was derived from a woman aged 45 to 65 who had recovered from COVID-19. The sample comprised PBMCs or T cells enriched from blood (not recorded which). In DNA form, the CDR3 reads TGTGCCTGGAGTCGGACTTGGGGCAGCGGGAGTTGGACCCAAGAGACCCAGTACTTC. It specifies CAWSRTWGSGSWTQETQYF.